One and the same sample provided the 31 T cell receptor beta chains below, sequenced in a study of early T cells in non-severe SARS-CoV-2 infection. Each CDR3 protein is one row after TCRdb ran MiXCR on the 5' RACE reads. The sample includes 28,000 or so distinct CDR3 sequences, 3.9% of them seen just once. What was sequenced was whole blood. These receptor sequences come from an adult who was a healthcare worker with PCR-confirmed SARS-CoV-2 infection or an uninfected control (not recorded which).

The CDR3, as DNA: TGCAGCGTGTTCGCAGGGAACACTGAAGCTTTCTTT. Translation: CSVFAGNTEAFF. The V and J genes are TRBV29-1 and TRBJ1-1; D remains ambiguous. Trimming cost V 6 bases and J 1 base, with 9 bases left between them. Germline V gene data show CDR1 as SQVTM and CDR2 as ANQGSEA. The CDR3 extends over 12 amino acids.

In this sample, this clonotype turned up many times. The gene calls are TRBV30 and TRBJ2-7; D is unclear. Trimming removed 2 bases at V and 3 bases at J, with 5 bases between. The CDR3 sequence is 11 residues long. Germline values: CDR1 GTSNPN, CDR2 SVGIG (reference sequence). The CDR3 DNA reads TGTGCCTGGAGTATGGGCTACGAGCAGTACTTC. It codes for CAWSMGYEQYF.

This clonotype was seen ten or more times. This chain links TRBV2 with TRBJ1-5; 7 nucleotides agree with TRBD1. With 7 bases clipped from V and 7 bases from J, the junction kept 7 bases outside the gene matches. This CDR3 spans 13 amino acids. Germline CDR1 and CDR2: SNHLY and FYNNEI. CDR3 loop: CASTVAGGQPQHF. CDR3 sequence (DNA): TGTGCCAGCACCGTAGCAGGGGGGCAGCCCCAGCATTTT.

This clonotype was observed at least ten times. This chain uses TRBV6-6 with TRBJ2-7; no clear D. The CDR3 totals 12 residues. Germline CDR1 MNHNY, CDR2 SVGAGI (reference sequence). The V and J ends lost 2 bases and 7 bases respectively, with 9 bases between them. DNA of the CDR3: TGTGCCAGCAGTTACGGGGTGGAAGAGCAGTACTTC. Its translation: CASSYGVEEQYF.

This clonotype was recorded many times. V gene TRBV7-8 combines with J gene TRBJ1-2; D is perhaps TRBD1 (5 bases). Trimming stripped 4 bases from V and 4 bases from J, with 10 bases between. Germline loops: CDR1 SGHVS, CDR2 FQNEAQ. The CDR3 length is 13 residues. This CDR3 reads CASSSPGGYGYTF. The CDR3 DNA reads as TGTGCCAGCAGCTCTCCCGGGGGCTATGGCTACACCTTC.

There are many counts of this clonotype. The rearrangement links TRBV7-6 to TRBJ2-7, with D possibly being TRBD2 (5 bases). Germline V gives CDR1 SGHVS, CDR2 FNYEAQ. This CDR3 spans 14 amino acids. Trimming took off 5 bases at V and 3 bases at J, with 14 bases between the two ends. CDR3 nucleotides: TGTGCCAGCAGCGCGAGGACTGCGGGCTACGAGCAGTACTTC. This translates into CASSARTAGYEQYF.

This clonotype was counted many times. The J gene is TRBJ2-3, the V gene TRBV7-2, with D possibly being TRBD1 or TRBD2 (5 bases each). This CDR3 contains 14 residues. With 3 bases removed from V and 0 bases from J, the gap between germline ends came to 7 bases. Germline V lookup: CDR1 SGHTA, CDR2 FQGNSA. The CDR3 is CASSLGVSTDTQYF. For the CDR3, the DNA is TGTGCCAGCAGCTTGGGGGTTAGCACAGATACGCAGTATTTT.

In this sample, this clonotype turned up many times. V usage is TRBV6-2 or TRBV6-3 and J usage is TRBJ1-5; no firm D call. The CDR3 length is 12 residues. V lost 7 bases and J lost 2, with 6 bases in between. Germline assignment: CDR1 MNHEY and CDR2 SVGEGT. CDR3 in DNA: TGTGCCAGCAAGAGCGGCAATCAGCCCCAGCATTTT. Translating gives CASKSGNQPQHF.

This clonotype showed up many times. The chain combines TRBV2 with TRBJ2-7; D is perhaps TRBD1 (6 bases). Between the trimmed V and J ends, which lost 3 bases and 0 bases, there was a span of 12 bases. CDR3 length equals 15 residues. Germline V gene sequence: CDR1 SNHLY, CDR2 FYNNEI. CDR3 in DNA: TGTGCCAGCAGTGAGGGGGACAAATACTCCTACGAGCAGTACTTC. Translation gives CASSEGDKYSYEQYF.

This clonotype was seen only a few times. This rearrangement joins TRBV29-1 to TRBJ2-7; 7 nucleotides match TRBD2. CDR1 and CDR2 (germline): SQVTM, ANQGSEA. The CDR3 runs to 12 residues. V dropped 3 bases and J dropped 6; count of bases not matched to a gene: 5. The CDR3 reads CSVDPGRGEQYF. DNA for the CDR3: TGCAGCGTTGACCCAGGGAGGGGCGAGCAGTACTTC.

In this sample, this clonotype turned up many times. One end of the junction does not line up with germline, which may come from a read error. The CDR3 here is CAISDLFVHFGNSPLHF. The CDR3 bases are TGTGCCATCAGTGACTTATTCGTACACTTCGGAAATTCACCCCTCCATTTT. The gene calls are TRBV10-3 and TRBJ1-6; the D is unclear. The CDR3 contains 17 residues. The germline CDR1 and CDR2 sequences are ENHRY and SYGVKD.

This clonotype came up many times. The chain links TRBV12-3 or TRBV12-4 to TRBJ1-1, with no clear D. Trimming took 3 bases from V and 7 from J, leaving 9 bases between them. The CDR3 is 12 residues long. CDR3 loop: CASSFGFLEAFF. The CDR3 nucleotides read TGTGCCAGCAGTTTTGGTTTTCTTGAAGCTTTCTTT.

This clonotype was seen more than once but under ten times. The chain couples TRBV7-9 to TRBJ2-3; a possible D gene is TRBD2 (6 bases). The CDR3 is 15 residues long. Trimming removed 1 base at V and 1 base at J, with 9 bases between. CDR1 and CDR2 (germline): SEHNR, FQNEAQ (reference sequence). CDR3 sequence: CASSLEGTGTDTQYF. The CDR3 DNA reads TGTGCCAGCAGCTTAGAGGGGACTGGCACAGATACGCAGTATTTT. The whole variable domain, remainder taken from reference TRBV7-9 and TRBJ2-3, is DTGVSQNPRHKITKRGQNVTFRCDPISEHNRLYWYRQTLGQGPEFLTYFQNEAQLEKSRLLSDRFSAERPKGSFSTLEIQRTEQGDSAMYLCASSLEGTGTDTQYFGPGTRLTVL.

This clonotype came up many times. This chain links TRBV4-1 with TRBJ2-5, with a possible D match to TRBD2 (5 bases). The CDR3 runs to 14 residues. Trimming cost V 4 bases and J 5 bases, with 14 bases left between them. Looked up from germline, CDR1 is MGHRA and CDR2 is YSYEKL. Here the CDR3 reads CASSPTERRETQYF. CDR3 bases: TGCGCCAGCAGCCCCACCGAGCGGAGGGAGACCCAGTACTTC.

This clonotype counts as medium-sized. The rearrangement uses TRBV4-1 and TRBJ2-1; D remains ambiguous. Germline lookup yields CDR1 MGHRA and CDR2 YSYEKL. This CDR3 has 13 residues. The V end lost 4 bases, the J end lost 5 bases, and 9 bases lay between the germline ends. Written as DNA, the CDR3 is TGCGCCAGCAGCCGCATTTCAGACAATGAGCAGTTCTTC. Translation: CASSRISDNEQFF.

This clonotype was observed many times. The chain recombines TRBV4-1 with TRBJ2-4; 8 nucleotides match TRBD2. J gave up 8 bases and V 6 bases, and 9 bases lay outside the gene matches. CDR1 is MGHRA, CDR2 YSYEKL, per germline. The CDR3 contains 14 residues. The chain's CDR3 is CASRPSGSSDIQYF. CDR3 nucleotide sequence: TGCGCCAGCAGACCAAGCGGGAGTAGCGACATTCAGTACTTC.

In its sample, this clonotype was seen many times. The chain combines TRBV7-6 with TRBJ2-7, with a tentative D call TRBD1 (5 bases). V lost 5 bases and J lost 9, with 20 bases in between. Germline-derived CDR1 and CDR2 are SGHVS and FNYEAQ. The CDR3 is made up of 14 amino acids. CDR3 residues: CASSRPAEGALQYF. CDR3 in DNA: TGTGCCAGCAGCCGGCCGGCCGAAGGGGCGTTGCAGTACTTC.

This clonotype was found many times. V usage is TRBV29-1 and J usage is TRBJ1-2, with D perhaps matching TRBD1 (5 bases). Germline CDR1 SQVTM, CDR2 ANQGSEA. There are 13 residues in the CDR3. V was shortened by 4 bases and J by 7 bases, with 16 bases between the two germline ends. The CDR3 loop is CSVVEAGWGGYTF. The CDR3 DNA reads TGCAGCGTTGTGGAGGCAGGGTGGGGTGGCTACACCTTC.

This clonotype was detected many times. This chain joins TRBV25-1 and TRBJ1-4; D remains ambiguous. Germline V CDR1 and CDR2: MGHDK, SYGVNS. V was clipped by 3 bases and J by 7 bases, with 12 bases between them. The CDR3 length is 14 residues. CDR3 DNA: TGTGCCAGCAGTGATTCAAGGCGGCGTGAAAAACTGTTTTTT. Amino acid sequence: CASSDSRRREKLFF.

This clonotype was picked up many times. Here the CDR3 DNA reads TGCACCAGCAGCCAAGATCTACTACTCACTGAAGCTTTCTTT. It specifies CTSSQDLLLTEAFF. The chain has TRBV1 and TRBJ1-1. TRBV1 is a pseudogene segment. This CDR3 is built from 14 residues.

This clonotype was detected many times. The rearrangement joins TRBV5-4 to TRBJ1-2; TRBD1 matches at 8 bases. The length of the CDR3 is 14 residues. J lost 8 bases, V lost 3 bases, and 9 bases had no gene match. The germline gives CDR1 SGHNT, CDR2 YYREEE (reference sequence). The CDR3, as DNA: TGTGCCAGCAGCTATATGACAGGGGTTGGCGGCTACACCTTC. As protein: CASSYMTGVGGYTF.

This chain uses TRBV7-9 with TRBJ1-4, with no clear D. V dropped 2 bases and J dropped 4 bases, with 8 bases sitting between them. The CDR3 spans 14 residues. CDR1 SEHNR and CDR2 FQNEAQ come from the germline V gene (reference sequence). CDR3 nucleotide sequence: TGTGCCAGCAGCTTATTGGGTGTTAATGAAAAACTGTTTTTT. Amino acids: CASSLLGVNEKLFF.

The chain carries TRBV7-6 and TRBJ2-5; the D call may be TRBD1 or TRBD2 (5 bases each). Germline values: CDR1 SGHVS, CDR2 FNYEAQ. The V and J ends lost 2 bases and 5 bases respectively, with 12 bases between them. The CDR3 has 14 amino acids. The chain's CDR3 is CASSLRGGEETQYF. CDR3 nucleotides: TGTGCCAGCAGCTTACGGGGCGGCGAGGAGACCCAGTACTTC.

The rearrangement joins TRBV5-4 to TRBJ2-7; tentatively, D is TRBD1 or TRBD2 (5 bases each). V lost 6 bases, J lost 1 base, and 11 bases lay in between. CDR1 and CDR2 from the germline V gene are SGHNT and YYREEE (reference sequence). This CDR3 has 13 amino acids. The CDR3 here is CASTRDPSYEQYF. CDR3 nucleotides: TGTGCCAGCACCCGGGACCCATCCTACGAGCAGTACTTC.

At least ten counts were recorded for this clonotype. V and J are TRBV4-1 and TRBJ2-2; D not certain. Looked up from germline, CDR1 is MGHRA and CDR2 is YSYEKL. The V end lost 2 bases, the J end lost 6 bases, and 16 bases lay between the germline ends. This CDR3 spans 16 amino acids. Here the CDR3 reads CASSQNPGGLSGELFF. CDR3 nucleotides: TGCGCCAGCAGCCAAAACCCGGGTGGGCTTTCCGGGGAGCTGTTTTTT.

This clonotype was observed many times. This rearrangement joins TRBV4-2 to TRBJ1-1; TRBD1 matches 10 bases. The ends lost 1 base at V and 5 bases at J; junction bases unmatched: 4. Germline V CDR1 and CDR2: LGHNA, YNFKEQ. The CDR3 contains 15 residues. The CDR3 nucleotides read TGTGCCAGCAGCCAAGCGCGGACAGGGGGAACTGAAGCTTTCTTT. Translation gives CASSQARTGGTEAFF.

This clonotype has a count of ten or more. This chain connects TRBV6-2 or TRBV6-3 to TRBJ2-7; 7 nucleotides line up with TRBD2. CDR1 MNHEY and CDR2 SVGEGT come from the germline V gene. The CDR3 consists of 15 residues. Trimming at V came to 6 bases and at J to 0 bases, leaving 8 bases not matched to a gene. The CDR3 protein is CASRGGDSSSYEQYF. The CDR3, as DNA: TGTGCCAGCAGGGGGGGGGACTCCAGCTCCTACGAGCAGTACTTC.

In this sample, this clonotype turned up many times. The rearrangement joins TRBV28 to TRBJ1-2, with D maybe TRBD1 (5 bases). Germline loops: CDR1 MDHEN, CDR2 SYDVKM. The V end was cut by 1 base, the J end by 5 bases, with 14 bases between. The CDR3 runs to 15 residues. The CDR3 nucleotides are TGTGCCAGCAGTTTATCCCGCCAGGGCAGTTATGGCTACACCTTC. Translating it yields CASSLSRQGSYGYTF.

This clonotype was seen many times. This rearrangement joins TRBV12-3 or TRBV12-4 to TRBJ1-2, with TRBD1 matching over 7 bases. V shed 3 bases, J shed 6 bases, and the junction held 10 bases outside the gene matches. CDR3 length equals 15 residues. CDR3 bases: TGTGCCAGCAGTTTTGGAGCAGGGGGTGGCAATGGCTACACCTTC. Its translation: CASSFGAGGGNGYTF.

This clonotype was detected ten times or more. This rearrangement joins TRBV27 to TRBJ2-5, with D possibly being TRBD1 (6 bases). Germline-derived CDR1 and CDR2 are MNHEY and SMNVEV (reference sequence). The V and J ends lost 3 bases and 2 bases respectively, with 10 bases between them. The CDR3 is 14 amino acids. The chain's CDR3 is CASSFDRNQETQYF. The CDR3 DNA sequence: TGTGCCAGCAGTTTCGACAGGAATCAAGAGACCCAGTACTTC.

In its sample, this clonotype was seen a few times. The rearrangement joins TRBV4-1 to TRBJ2-7, with D perhaps TRBD2 (5 bases). Germline V gene lookup returns CDR1 MGHRA and CDR2 YSYEKL. The CDR3 is 15 amino acids. V was trimmed by 0 bases and J by 2 bases, leaving 11 bases between them. The CDR3 loop reads CASSQDRPGAYEQYF. The CDR3 DNA reads TGCGCCAGCAGCCAAGACCGACCCGGGGCCTACGAGCAGTACTTC.